This T cell receptor beta chain emerged from a study of blood T cells in healthy people across ages. Points from the study as a whole: Long-lived donors exceeded aged donors in naive CD4+ cells and diversity. What prevented conclusive comparison of naive and antigen-experienced cells was that PBMCs were unsorted.

With respect to this clonotype: Its matching antigen is unknown.

The CDR3 runs to 13 residues. V was shortened by 7 bases and J by 4 bases, with 17 bases between the two germline ends. The germline V gene encodes CDR1 DFQATT and CDR2 SNEGSKA (reference sequence). For the second PCR, which ran for roughly 6 to 11 cycles, a sample-barcoded 5' primer and a J-beta primer mix were used. Each cDNA molecule, via a template-switch adaptor with 12 random nucleotides, was tagged. The study obtained at least 3 million CDR3-containing paired-end reads from every sample. TCRdb reanalysed the 5' RACE reads using MiXCR and keeps one entry per CDR3 protein. The sample holds fewer than 900,000 distinct CDR3 sequences, around 48% seen once.

This sequence was found in an older woman in good health. The specimen was blood. The chain uses TRBV20-1 and TRBJ2-7; weak D call: TRBD2 (5 bases). The CDR3 loop is CSVPSGSKYEQYF. The CDR3 DNA is TGCAGTGTCCCCTCGGGGAGCAAGTACGAGCAGTACTTC.